Listed below are T cell receptor beta chains from one sample, sequenced in a study of blood T cell repertoires in COVID-19. Sequenced by immunoSEQ multiplex PCR; TCRdb stores in-frame clones only, minus some. The sample has roughly 230,000 clones; about 83% are singletons. Sequences were obtained from peripheral blood. All receptors derive from a human donor in a cohort sampled during active COVID-19. Each CDR3 is given with its conserved first and last residue.

v_call,cdr3_aa
TRBV19,CASSIELAAAGELFF
TRBV6-4,CASSSALTGFSSYEQYF
TRBV6-5,CASSTQRSSGNTIYF
TRBV5-6,CASSPTGVAEAFF
TRBV19,CASSPRTGGVETQYF
TRBV4-1,CASSQEDRVGGYTF
TRBV25-1,CASSEFKQGGYGYTF
TRBV2,CASSEGRGGINAETQYF
TRBV12-3/TRBV12-4,CASSPSSDEQFF
TRBV9,CASSVSPGQGFSGANVLTF
TRBV5-4,CASSPRGQETQYF
TRBV6-5,CASSWDRERQTQYF
TRBV6-5,CASSYSGTSTNEQFF
TRBV27,CASSSRTGGYNEQFF
TRBV19,CASSLGRGTQPQHF
TRBV2,CASRGRTAGGTEAFF
TRBV6-2/TRBV6-3,CASSPMNTEAFF
TRBV2,CASSTSGGGSPQHF
TRBV5-4,CASSLPQGIHDEQFF
TRBV5-1,CASSSTQGPGEQYF
TRBV11-3,CASSLHREETQYF
TRBV28,CATAAGNYEQYF
TRBV11-2,CASTISSYNSPLHF
TRBV25-1,CASRETGLASPLHF
TRBV5-1,CASSFGELNPLHF
TRBV28,CASRSTGAGYEQYF
TRBV6-5,CASRHGTGGTSPLHF
TRBV6-5,CASCLGRANTGELFF
TRBV24-1,CATSDRDSTGTYNEQFF
TRBV5-6,CASSLTSGYTGELFF
TRBV5-1,CASKLGGISYNEQFF
TRBV5-1,CASSFGGRTYNEQFF
TRBV7-6,CASSSRLAGGGNTGELFF
TRBV19,CASSIERGGSQQPQHF
TRBV5-1,CASSLNGAGYEQYF
TRBV14,CASSQELSASGRYSYNEQFF
TRBV30,CAWSVGQRGSPLHF
TRBV10-3,CAISADRGSYEQYF
TRBV11-2,CASSLAGGRTGELFF
TRBV18,CASSQFTGGNTIYF
TRBV7-9,CAASEGETQYF
TRBV5-1,CASSLEGRELDTQYF
TRBV28,CASSPQRGTGGKETQYF
TRBV25-1,CASSGQGNQPQHF